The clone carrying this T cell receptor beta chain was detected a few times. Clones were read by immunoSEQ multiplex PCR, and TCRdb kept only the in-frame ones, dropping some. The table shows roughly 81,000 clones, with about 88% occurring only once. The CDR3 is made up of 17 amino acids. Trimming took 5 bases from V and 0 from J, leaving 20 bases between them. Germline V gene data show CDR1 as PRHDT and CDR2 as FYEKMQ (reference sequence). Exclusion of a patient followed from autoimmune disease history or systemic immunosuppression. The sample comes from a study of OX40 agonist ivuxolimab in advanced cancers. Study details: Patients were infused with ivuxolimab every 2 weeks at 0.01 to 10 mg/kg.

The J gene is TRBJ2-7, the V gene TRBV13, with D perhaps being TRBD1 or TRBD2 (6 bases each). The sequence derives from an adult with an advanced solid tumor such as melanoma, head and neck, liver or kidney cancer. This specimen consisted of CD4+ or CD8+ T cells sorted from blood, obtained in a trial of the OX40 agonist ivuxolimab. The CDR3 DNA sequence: TGTGCCAGCAGCCCGCGGGTTGGGGGGCCGAGCTCCTACGAGCAGTACTTC. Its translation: CASSPRVGGPSSYEQYF.